The 22 T cell receptor beta chains reported below all come from one sample, sequenced in a study of blood T cell repertoires in COVID-19. Repertoires were generated with immunoSEQ multiplex PCR, while TCRdb's copy carries only in-frame clones and drops some. This table holds more than 100,000 clones, approximately 90% found once. The sample comprised peripheral blood. These receptors originate from a man aged 70-80 years with active COVID-19.

The chain uses TRBV6-5 and TRBJ2-7; tentative D call: TRBD1 (5 bases). CDR1 is MNHEY, CDR2 SVGAGI, per germline. V lost 5 bases and J lost 3, with 17 bases in between. This CDR3 region has 15 residues. The CDR3 DNA is TGTGCCAGCAGTCGGCAGCCGGACACCAACTACGAGCAGTACTTC. Its translation: CASSRQPDTNYEQYF.

The V and J genes are TRBV28 and TRBJ1-4, with D maybe TRBD1 (5 bases). CDR3 length: 14 amino acids. The V gene lost 2 bases and the J gene lost 8 bases, with 12 bases spanning the gap. The V gene's germline CDR1 is MDHEN and CDR2 SYDVKM. The CDR3 sequence: CASSLGQGDEKLFF. The CDR3 DNA is TGTGCCAGCAGTTTAGGGCAGGGCGACGAAAAACTGTTTTTT.

The J gene is TRBJ2-7, the V gene TRBV6-5; D is perhaps TRBD1 (7 bases). CDR1 and CDR2 (germline): MNHEY, SVGAGI. The V end was cut by 5 bases, the J end by 0 bases, with 11 bases between. This CDR3 comprises 14 residues. CDR3 sequence: CASSQGGPSYEQYF. CDR3 DNA: TGTGCCAGCAGTCAGGGGGGACCCTCCTACGAGCAGTACTTC.

The chain combines TRBV28 with TRBJ2-3; maybe TRBD1 (5 bases). V was clipped by 3 bases and J by 0 bases, with 10 bases between them. The CDR3 consists of 15 residues. CDR1 and CDR2 from the germline V gene are MDHEN and SYDVKM. CDR3 region: CASSFQGISTDTQYF. The CDR3 coding sequence is TGTGCCAGCAGTTTCCAGGGAATAAGCACAGATACGCAGTATTTT.

This chain uses TRBV6-5 with TRBJ2-2; D is unresolved. Germline lookup yields CDR1 MNHEY and CDR2 SVGAGI. The CDR3 contains 11 residues. Trimming removed 6 bases at V and 6 bases at J, with 5 bases between. In nucleotides, the CDR3 is TGTGCCAGCAGGGGCCCCGGGGAGCTGTTTTTT. It specifies CASRGPGELFF.

This clone was recorded once. V gene TRBV12-3 or TRBV12-4 combines with J gene TRBJ1-2; D is perhaps TRBD1 (5 bases). There are 13 residues in the CDR3. V was cut by 5 bases and J by 3 bases, with 10 bases left in between. Here the CDR3 reads CASSPPGDYGYTF. CDR3 DNA: TGTGCCAGCAGTCCTCCGGGGGACTATGGCTACACCTTC.

The chain uses TRBV7-2 and TRBJ1-5; 8 bases match TRBD1. The V and J ends lost 1 base and 6 bases, in that order; junction bases with no gene match: 2. The CDR3 consists of 14 residues. CDR1 and CDR2 from the germline V gene are SGHTA and FQGNSA. The CDR3 DNA reads as TGTGCCAGCAGCTTAGGACAGGGGAGTCAGCCCCAGCATTTT. This encodes CASSLGQGSQPQHF.

The chain combines TRBV7-9 with TRBJ2-6; D may be TRBD1 (5 bases). CDR3 length: 15 amino acids. Germline CDR1 is SEHNR and CDR2 is FQNEAQ (reference sequence). V dropped 5 bases and J dropped 4 bases, with 12 bases sitting between them. The CDR3: CASSPTQVGANVLTF. The CDR3 region has the DNA TGTGCCAGCAGCCCTACACAGGTCGGGGCCAACGTCCTGACTTTC.

The CDR3 sequence is CASSLRTGNQPQHF. The CDR3 nucleotides read TGTGCCAGCAGTCTACGGACAGGGAATCAGCCCCAGCATTTT. The V and J genes are TRBV6-5 and TRBJ1-5; 8 bases are shared with TRBD1. CDR1 is MNHEY, CDR2 SVGAGI, per germline. The J segment lost 4 bases and the V segment lost 5 bases, leaving 4 bases of the junction unmatched. This CDR3 spans 14 amino acids.

V gene TRBV6-7 combines with J gene TRBJ1-6, with TRBD1 matching over 9 bases. TRBV6-7 is identified as an open reading frame with a role that is uncertain. This CDR3 is 16 amino acids long. The J segment lost 6 bases and the V segment lost 4 bases, leaving 7 bases of the junction unmatched. CDR3 nucleotide sequence: TGTGCCAGCAGTTCAAATACAGGGGGCCTTAATTCACCCCTCCACTTT. Translated: CASSSNTGGLNSPLHF.

V usage is TRBV6-2 or TRBV6-3 and J usage is TRBJ2-1; 14 nucleotides match TRBD2. CDR3 size: 15 residues. Trimming at V came to 2 bases and at J to 7 bases, leaving 1 base not matched to a gene. Looked up from germline, CDR1 is MNHEY and CDR2 is SVGEGT. The CDR3 DNA sequence: TGTGCCAGCAGTTACCGGACTAGCGGGGGGAATGAGCAGTTCTTC. It translates to CASSYRTSGGNEQFF.

The CDR3 DNA reads TGCGCCAGCAGCCAAACCCCGACAGGGGGTTATTCACCCCTCCACTTT. Translation: CASSQTPTGGYSPLHF. The rearrangement joins TRBV4-1 to TRBJ1-6; 9 bases are a match to TRBD1. Germline-derived CDR1 and CDR2 are MGHRA and YSYEKL. The CDR3 is made up of 16 amino acids. The junction had 7 bases not matched to a gene; V was cut back by 2 bases and J by 8 bases.

This clone has only one observation. The genes are TRBV5-1 and TRBJ2-1; maybe TRBD1 (6 bases). Germline V gives CDR1 SGHRS, CDR2 YFSETQ. CDR3 length: 17 residues. Trimming removed 4 bases from V and 5 bases from J, with 22 bases in between. The CDR3 loop is CASSPGVVGPTNNEQFF. DNA for the CDR3: TGCGCCAGCAGCCCAGGGGTCGTTGGGCCCACTAACAATGAGCAGTTCTTC.

The CDR3 protein is CASSPGEGLQNEKLFF. The CDR3 DNA sequence: TGTGCCAGCAGCCCAGGCGAGGGACTGCAGAATGAAAAACTGTTTTTT. The chain carries TRBV4-2 and TRBJ1-4; possible D gene TRBD1, 5 bases. Germline V gene lookup returns CDR1 LGHNA and CDR2 YNFKEQ. The CDR3 has 16 amino acids. V lost 4 bases and J lost 5, with 17 bases in between.

The chain carries TRBV28 and TRBJ2-7; tentative D call: TRBD1 (6 bases). The CDR3 covers 15 residues. Per germline, CDR1 MDHEN and CDR2 SYDVKM. Trimming removed 7 bases at V and 0 bases at J, with 16 bases between. CDR3 region: CASIPSVGGSYEQYF. The CDR3 DNA is TGTGCCAGCATCCCATCGGTAGGGGGCTCCTACGAGCAGTACTTC.

The J gene is TRBJ1-6, the V gene TRBV5-5; the D is unclear. There are 9 residues in the CDR3. Trimming took off 4 bases at V and 14 bases at J, with 4 bases between the two ends. Germline CDR1 and CDR2: SGHKS and YYEKEE (reference sequence). In DNA, the CDR3 is TGTGCCAGCAGCCTAACCCTCCACTTT. This codes for CASSLTLHF. Filled out from reference TRBV5-5 and TRBJ1-6, the complete variable domain reads DAGVTQSPTHLIKTRGQQVTLRCSPISGHKSVSWYQQVLGQGPQFIFQYYEKEERGRGNFPDRFSARQFPNYSSELNVNALLLGDSALYLCASSLTLHFGNGTRLTVT.

This CDR3 is CASSLRTGPLYEQYF. The DNA of the CDR3 is TGTGCCAGCAGTTTACGGACAGGGCCCCTCTACGAGCAGTACTTC. V and J are TRBV27 and TRBJ2-7, with TRBD1 matching 8 bases. The CDR3 length is 15 residues. CDR1 and CDR2 (germline): MNHEY, SMNVEV (reference sequence). The trim removed 2 bases at V and 3 bases at J, leaving 6 bases unmatched.

The chain joins TRBV10-3 to TRBJ2-3; 15 positions match TRBD2. V was pared by 4 bases and J by 9 bases, with 8 bases of the junction left unmatched. Germline CDR1 is ENHRY and CDR2 is SYGVKD. The CDR3 is 16 residues long. The CDR3: CAISGGLAGGGGTQYF. The DNA for the CDR3 is TGTGCCATCAGTGGGGGACTAGCGGGAGGAGGAGGGACGCAGTATTTT.

This clone was seen only once. The gene calls are TRBV11-1 and TRBJ2-1, with 8 bases aligning to TRBD2. This CDR3 contains 16 residues. J gave up 5 bases and V 4 bases, and 10 bases lay outside the gene matches. The V gene's germline CDR1 is SGHAT and CDR2 FQDESV (reference sequence). The CDR3 DNA follows: TGTGCCAGCAGCTCCACCGGGAGGGGCGGGGACAATGAGCAGTTCTTC. It yields the protein CASSSTGRGGDNEQFF.

V gene TRBV5-1 combines with J gene TRBJ2-3; 11 positions match TRBD2. The CDR3 sequence is 18 residues long. V was clipped by 4 bases and J by 4 bases; unmatched bases: 14. Germline V gene lookup returns CDR1 SGHRS and CDR2 YFSETQ. This CDR3 reads CASSTGLAASLSADTQYF. CDR3 nucleotide sequence: TGCGCCAGCAGCACGGGACTAGCGGCATCACTTTCCGCAGATACGCAGTATTTT.

This chain joins TRBV5-8 and TRBJ2-3, with a tentative D call TRBD1 (5 bases). Germline V gene sequence: CDR1 SGHTS, CDR2 YDEGEE. The CDR3 consists of 15 residues. V was trimmed by 2 bases and J by 4 bases, leaving 14 bases between them. CDR3 nucleotides: TGTGCCAGCAGCTTTTGGCAGGGTGGTCCAGATACGCAGTATTTT. This gives the protein CASSFWQGGPDTQYF.

The genes are TRBV28 and TRBJ2-1; TRBD2 aligns across 7 bases. After removal of 6 bases from V and 7 bases from J, the junction contained 15 bases not matched to a gene. The CDR3 has 16 amino acids. In germline, CDR1 is MDHEN, CDR2 SYDVKM. CDR3 DNA: TGTGCCAGCAGGGAGGAGCGGGGAGTTTCGGGGAATGAGCAGTTCTTC. It specifies CASREERGVSGNEQFF.